This T cell receptor (beta chain) was sequenced during a study of T cell changes during pregnancy in multiple sclerosis. The method was immunoSEQ multiplex PCR; TCRdb's version includes in-frame clones alone and lacks a portion of them. The sample shows under 35,000 clones, around nine tenths of them seen only once. The ends were cut back, 8 bases at V and 4 bases at J, with 13 bases in the middle. Germline V lookup: CDR1 SEHNR, CDR2 FQNEAQ (reference sequence). This CDR3 comprises 13 residues. The chain is built from TRBV7-9 and TRBJ2-3; D may be TRBD2 (6 bases). Sequences were derived from CD8+ T cells from peripheral blood mononuclear cells, sampled before pregnancy. The source is a female donor with multiple sclerosis, enrolled in a pregnancy study. CDR3 amino acids: CASGGDVADTQYF. In DNA form, the CDR3 reads TGTGCCAGCGGAGGGGACGTAGCAGATACGCAGTATTTT. Full variable domain (missing parts from reference TRBV7-9 and TRBJ2-3): DTGVSQNPRHKITKRGQNVTFRCDPISEHNRLYWYRQTLGQGPEFLTYFQNEAQLEKSRLLSDRFSAERPKGSFSTLEIQRTEQGDSAMYLCASGGDVADTQYFGPGTRLTVL.